This entry lists 19 T cell receptor beta chains sequenced from one sample in a study of blood T cells in healthy people across ages. Primed by a sample-barcoded 5' primer and a J-beta primer mix, a second PCR proceeded for 7 to 11 cycles. TCRdb recomputed calls from the 5' RACE reads with MiXCR, one row per CDR3 protein. Of around 780,000 distinct CDR3 sequences in the sample, around 24% are singletons; the top ten hold 2.5% to 3.5%. In addition, the sample was reused for a study of T cells of mothers and their children.

The sample comprised blood. These receptors originate from a boy aged 5 to 17 in good health.

The gene calls are TRBV7-8 and TRBJ2-1; the D is unclear. The CDR3 length is 15 residues. The germline CDR1 and CDR2 sequences are SGHVS and FQNEAQ. Trimming shortened V by 4 bases and J by 5 bases, and 15 bases separated the two germline ends. CDR3 loop: CASSSKVSTHNEQFF. For the CDR3, the DNA is TGTGCCAGCAGCTCAAAAGTTTCCACACACAATGAGCAGTTCTTC.

This clonotype was observed a handful of times. The chain recombines TRBV28 with TRBJ1-5; no reliable D call. The germline CDR1 and CDR2 sequences are MDHEN and SYDVKM. This CDR3 contains 16 residues. V lost 8 bases, J lost 2 bases, and 19 bases lay in between. The CDR3 DNA reads TGTGCCAGCGACCCGGCGGTGGCTTCCGGCAATCAGCCCCAGCATTTT. Translated: CASDPAVASGNQPQHF.

Only a few counts were recorded for this clonotype. The chain recombines TRBV20-1 with TRBJ2-5; 10 nucleotides align to TRBD2. Per germline, CDR1 DFQATT and CDR2 SNEGSKA (reference sequence). The CDR3 has 15 amino acids. V was pared by 3 bases and J by 5 bases, with 9 bases of the junction left unmatched. CDR3 residues: CSASYPGTSEETQYF. The CDR3 nucleotides read TGCAGTGCTAGTTATCCCGGGACTAGCGAGGAGACCCAGTACTTC.

In this sample, this clonotype turned up a few times. The J gene is TRBJ1-1, the V gene TRBV10-3; no clear D gene. V was trimmed by 3 bases and J by 1 base, leaving 6 bases between them. This CDR3 contains 13 residues. Germline assignment: CDR1 ENHRY and CDR2 SYGVKD. The CDR3 coding sequence is TGTGCCATCAGTGACAGTTCGAACACTGAAGCTTTCTTT. This sequence encodes CAISDSSNTEAFF.

This clonotype was seen many times. This rearrangement joins TRBV4-1 to TRBJ2-1; TRBD2 is a possible D gene (6 bases). Germline V gene sequence: CDR1 MGHRA, CDR2 YSYEKL. V lost 3 bases and J lost 4, with 10 bases in between. The CDR3 runs to 14 residues. In nucleotides, the CDR3 is TGCGCCAGCAGCCACGGAGGGGCATACAATGAGCAGTTCTTC. Translation: CASSHGGAYNEQFF.

This chain links TRBV6-5 with TRBJ2-1; 12 nucleotides align to TRBD2. V shed 2 bases, J shed 9 bases, and the junction held 8 bases outside the gene matches. Germline V gene sequence: CDR1 MNHEY, CDR2 SVGAGI. This CDR3 is 16 amino acids long. The CDR3 coding sequence is TGTGCCAGCAGTTACCACAGTCTAGCGGGGGGGCTTGAGCAGTTCTTC. It codes for CASSYHSLAGGLEQFF.

In this sample, this clonotype turned up a few times. The genes are TRBV5-1 and TRBJ2-3, with D tentatively TRBD2 (5 bases). CDR3 length: 15 amino acids. Deletions cut 1 base from V and 0 bases from J, with 9 bases between. The germline CDR1 and CDR2 sequences are SGHRS and YFSETQ. Written as DNA, the CDR3 is TGCGCCAGCAGCTTGATAGGACTTAGCACAGATACGCAGTATTTT. Amino acid sequence: CASSLIGLSTDTQYF.

This clonotype occurred a few times. This rearrangement joins TRBV20-1 to TRBJ2-1, with 10 positions matching TRBD1. Germline CDR1 reads DFQATT; CDR2 reads SNEGSKA (reference sequence). CDR3 length equals 11 residues. Unmatched junction bases numbered 3, after V lost 7 bases and J lost 9 bases. Here the CDR3 reads CSVGQGSEQFF. The DNA for the CDR3 is TGCAGTGTGGGACAGGGGAGTGAGCAGTTCTTC.

This clonotype was seen a few times. The chain recombines TRBV20-1 with TRBJ2-5; 8 nucleotides line up with TRBD2. Germline loops: CDR1 DFQATT, CDR2 SNEGSKA (reference sequence). V gave up 5 bases and J gave up 5 bases; unmatched junction bases: 7. The CDR3 has 13 residues. CDR3 coding DNA: TGCAGTGCTTCCCCACCGGGGGGGGAGACCCAGTACTTC. Translated: CSASPPGGETQYF.

This clonotype turned up a few times. The chain links TRBV7-2 to TRBJ1-2; D might be TRBD1 (6 bases). The V end was cut by 3 bases, the J end by 4 bases, with 9 bases between. Germline CDR1 SGHTA, CDR2 FQGNSA. CDR3 size: 13 residues. The CDR3 DNA reads as TGTGCCAGCAGCTTTGACAGGACCTATGGCTACACCTTC. It translates to CASSFDRTYGYTF.

This clonotype has at least ten counts. This chain uses TRBV20-1 with TRBJ2-7, with TRBD2 matching over 10 bases. V shed 5 bases, J shed 2 bases, and the junction held 3 bases outside the gene matches. The CDR3 extends over 13 amino acids. Germline V gene sequence: CDR1 DFQATT, CDR2 SNEGSKA (reference sequence). The CDR3 protein is CSAETSGPYEQYF. The CDR3 DNA reads as TGCAGTGCTGAGACTAGCGGGCCCTACGAGCAGTACTTC.

This clonotype occurred a few times. V is TRBV20-1 and J is TRBJ1-5, with TRBD1 matching over 7 bases. Germline values: CDR1 DFQATT, CDR2 SNEGSKA (reference sequence). With 1 base clipped from V and 5 bases from J, the junction kept 5 bases outside the gene matches. The CDR3 spans 14 residues. The CDR3 DNA is TGCAGTGCTAGAGCGAGACAGGGTGATCAGCCCCAGCATTTT. Encoded protein: CSARARQGDQPQHF.

This clonotype was counted between two and nine times. J is TRBJ2-2 and V is TRBV4-1; D perhaps matches TRBD2 (6 bases). CDR1 and CDR2 (germline): MGHRA, YSYEKL. Trimming took 0 bases from V and 5 from J, leaving 7 bases between them. This CDR3 region has 14 residues. CDR3 sequence: CASSQDGGTGELFF. DNA for the CDR3: TGCGCCAGCAGCCAAGATGGAGGGACCGGGGAGCTGTTTTTT.

The chain couples TRBV5-5 to TRBJ2-3, with D possibly being TRBD1 (6 bases). Trimming took 0 bases from V and 2 from J, leaving 10 bases between them. CDR1 and CDR2 from the germline V gene are SGHKS and YYEKEE (reference sequence). This CDR3 comprises 15 residues. The CDR3 DNA is TGTGCCAGCAGCTTGGTACGGACAGCCACAGATACGCAGTATTTT. Translated, it gives CASSLVRTATDTQYF.

This chain joins TRBV10-3 and TRBJ2-7, with 7 bases aligning to TRBD2. CDR1 is ENHRY and CDR2 is SYGVKD in the germline V gene. The CDR3 has 13 amino acids. The J segment lost 4 bases and the V segment lost 10 bases, leaving 10 bases of the junction unmatched. The CDR3 here is CATTASGDYEQYF. The CDR3 coding sequence is TGTGCCACCACGGCTAGCGGAGATTACGAGCAGTACTTC.

The table lists this clonotype with a few counts. V gene TRBV29-1 combines with J gene TRBJ2-7; possibly TRBD1 for D (9 bases). CDR1 and CDR2 (germline): SQVTM, ANQGSEA. The V gene lost 6 bases and the J gene lost 5 bases, with 23 bases spanning the gap. This CDR3 has 15 amino acids. In DNA, the CDR3 is TGCAGCGTAGGCGGGAGGACAGGGGTCATCGACGAGCAGTACTTC. It specifies CSVGGRTGVIDEQYF.

Regarding this clonotype: A junction boundary mismatches the germline segment, possibly from a read error. The J gene is TRBJ2-7, the V gene TRBV5-6, with TRBD2 identical over 9 bases. Germline CDR1 and CDR2: SGHDT and YYEEEE. The CDR3 is 16 residues long. CDR3 in amino acids: CASSLGGRAISNERFF. The DNA of the CDR3 is TGTGCCAGCAGCTTGGGCGGGAGGGCCATTTCCAATGAGCGGTTCTTC.

This chain joins TRBV20-1 and TRBJ2-1, with a tentative D call TRBD2 (6 bases). Germline values: CDR1 DFQATT, CDR2 SNEGSKA (reference sequence). CDR3 size: 16 residues. Trimming cost V 1 base and J 0 bases, with 13 bases left between them. CDR3 protein: CSARVRGASSYNEQFF. CDR3 DNA: TGCAGTGCTAGAGTCCGCGGGGCGAGCTCCTACAATGAGCAGTTCTTC.

This clonotype has more than one count but fewer than ten. V usage is TRBV2 and J usage is TRBJ2-3, with TRBD2 matching over 8 bases. Unmatched junction bases numbered 2, after V lost 3 bases and J lost 3 bases. Per germline, CDR1 SNHLY and CDR2 FYNNEI. The length of the CDR3 is 14 residues. The CDR3 sequence: CASSETSETDTQYF. CDR3 nucleotide sequence: TGTGCCAGCAGTGAGACTAGCGAGACAGATACGCAGTATTTT.